This TCR beta chain was found in a study of blood T cell repertoires in COVID-19. As for the study in general: Some COVID-19 samples were acute and others convalescent; all came from the United States, Italy and Spain. Nucleic acid was either cDNA or gDNA, and it came from T cells, B-cell-depleted T cells, or PBMCs.

Clones were read by immunoSEQ multiplex PCR, and TCRdb kept only the in-frame ones, dropping some. The table records 100,000 to 150,000 clones, 84% of them present only once. The CDR3 runs to 14 residues. Trimming pared 0 bases from V and 7 bases from J, leaving 10 bases between. Per germline, CDR1 SGHNT and CDR2 YYREEE (reference sequence). The sequence was obtained from a woman of 80 years or more with acute or convalescent COVID-19. The sequencing input was peripheral blood. The chain combines TRBV5-4 with TRBJ1-4, with D perhaps matching TRBD1 (6 bases). The DNA of the CDR3 is TGTGCCAGCAGCTTGGAAACGACAGGTGAAAAACTGTTTTTT. Translation: CASSLETTGEKLFF.